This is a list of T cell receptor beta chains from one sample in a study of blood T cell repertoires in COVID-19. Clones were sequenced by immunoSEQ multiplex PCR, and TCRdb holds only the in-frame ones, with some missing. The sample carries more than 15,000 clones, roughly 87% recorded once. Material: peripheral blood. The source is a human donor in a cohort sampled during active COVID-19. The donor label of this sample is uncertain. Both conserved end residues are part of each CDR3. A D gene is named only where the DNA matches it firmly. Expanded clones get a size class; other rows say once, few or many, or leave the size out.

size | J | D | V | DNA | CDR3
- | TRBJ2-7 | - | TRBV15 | TGTGCCACCAGCAGAGGAGTCCTTAACGAGCAGTACTTC | CATSRGVLNEQYF
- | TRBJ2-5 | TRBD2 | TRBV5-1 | TGCGCCAGCAGCTTAAACTTAGCGGGAGCAAGGGAGACCCAGTACTTC | CASSLNLAGARETQYF
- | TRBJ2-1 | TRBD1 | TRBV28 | TGTGCCAGCAGTTCACTGGACAGGCCCAATGAGCAGTTCTTC | CASSSLDRPNEQFF
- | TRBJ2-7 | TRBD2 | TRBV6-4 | TGTGCCAGCAGTGACTCGAGACTAGCGGGGACCTACGAGCAGTACTTC | CASSDSRLAGTYEQYF
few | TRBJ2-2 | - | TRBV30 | TGTGCCTGTCGACAATTTTCAGGGGAGCTGTTTTTT | CACRQFSGELFF
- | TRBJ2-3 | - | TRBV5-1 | TGCGCCAGCAGCTCTACGACAGGTAGCACAGATACGCAGTATTTT | CASSSTTGSTDTQYF
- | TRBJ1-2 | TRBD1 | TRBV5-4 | TGTGCCAGCACCCGGGACAGGGGGGACTATGGCTACACCTTC | CASTRDRGDYGYTF
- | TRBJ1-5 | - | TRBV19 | TGTGCCAGTAGCCAGGGTGGCAATCAGCCCCAGCATTTT | CASSQGGNQPQHF
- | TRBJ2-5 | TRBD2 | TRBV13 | TGTGCCAGCAGCTTAGGGCCCACGGTGGGCGGGAGGGCCCTCTCAGCCCAGTACTTC | CASSLGPTVGGRALSAQYF
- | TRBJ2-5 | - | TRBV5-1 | TGCGCCAGCAGCTTGCCAGGGGAAGAGACCCAGTACTTC | CASSLPGEETQYF
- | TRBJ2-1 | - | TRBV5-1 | TGCGCCAGCAATCGGCTAACTAGCTCCTACAATGAGCAGTTCTTC | CASNRLTSSYNEQFF
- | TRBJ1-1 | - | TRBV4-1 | TGCGCCAGCAGCCGCCGGAGTGGGGGGGGTGACACTGAAGCTTTCTTT | CASSRRSGGGDTEAFF
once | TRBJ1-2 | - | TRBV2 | TGTGCCAGCCGTTTTGCTAACTATGGCTACACCTTC | CASRFANYGYTF
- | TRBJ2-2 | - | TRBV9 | TGTGCCAGCAGCGTAGTAGCGGGGGAGCTGTTTTTT | CASSVVAGELFF
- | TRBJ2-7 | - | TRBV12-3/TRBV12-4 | TGTGCCAGCAGTTTAGCGGGGGCCTTCGAGCAGTACTTC | CASSLAGAFEQYF
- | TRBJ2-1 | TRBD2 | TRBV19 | TGTGCCAGTAATAGCGGGAGGGCCCTCAATGAGCAGTTCTTC | CASNSGRALNEQFF
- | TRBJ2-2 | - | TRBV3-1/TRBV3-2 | TGTGCCAGCAGCCAAGATGCTAGCGGGGAGCTGTTTTTT | CASSQDASGELFF
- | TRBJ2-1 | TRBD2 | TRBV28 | TGTGCCAGCAGTTTTACCCTCGGGAGCGGGAGGGCCCATGAGCAGTTCTTC | CASSFTLGSGRAHEQFF
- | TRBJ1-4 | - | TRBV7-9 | TGTGCCAGCAGCCCAGGGGCTAGGGAAAAACTGTTTTTT | CASSPGAREKLFF
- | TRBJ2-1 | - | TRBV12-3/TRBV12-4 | TGTGCCAGCAGTTTACAGGGTCGAGGTGAGCAGTTCTTC | CASSLQGRGEQFF
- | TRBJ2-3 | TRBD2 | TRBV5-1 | TGCGCCAGCTCCGAGCGGGGGCGTAGCACAGATACGCAGTATTTT | CASSERGRSTDTQYF
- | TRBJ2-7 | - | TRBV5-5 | TGTGCCAGCAGCTTGGGTCCTAGGTGGGAGCAGTACTTC | CASSLGPRWEQYF
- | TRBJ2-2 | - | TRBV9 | TGTGCCAGCAGCGCTTGGGGCCTGGGTTGGAACACCGGGGAGCTGTTTTTT | CASSAWGLGWNTGELFF
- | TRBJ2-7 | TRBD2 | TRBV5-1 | TGCGCCAGCAGCTTGGCACCGGGACTACAAACCTACGAGCAGTACTTC | CASSLAPGLQTYEQYF
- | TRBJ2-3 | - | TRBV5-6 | TGTGCCAGCAGCGAGGGACTGATGCGCACAGATACGCAGTATTTT | CASSEGLMRTDTQYF
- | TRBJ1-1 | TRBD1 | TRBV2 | TGTGCCAGCAATAGACAGGGGGGTACTGAAGCTTTCTTT | CASNRQGGTEAFF
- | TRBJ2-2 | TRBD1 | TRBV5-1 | TGCGCCAGCAGCCCGGGACAGGGGGCGACCGGGGAGCTGTTTTTT | CASSPGQGATGELFF
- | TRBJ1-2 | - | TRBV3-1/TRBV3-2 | TGTGCCAGCAGCCAAACCGGGGGCTACACCTTC | CASSQTGGYTF
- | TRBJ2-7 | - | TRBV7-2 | TGTGCCAGCAGCTTAGGAGGGAGAGAGTACTACGAGCAGTACTTC | CASSLGGREYYEQYF
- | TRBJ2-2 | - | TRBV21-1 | TGTGCCAGCATGCAACAAAGGGACAGGGATCCGGACACCGGGGAGCTGTTTTTT | CASMQQRDRDPDTGELFF
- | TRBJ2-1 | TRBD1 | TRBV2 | TGTGCCAGCAGTTGGACAGGGGTTTTGGGGGAGGGCGACAATGAGCAGTTCTTC | CASSWTGVLGEGDNEQFF
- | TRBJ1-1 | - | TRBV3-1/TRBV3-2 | TGTGCCAGCAGCCAAGGTGTGGCGGACACTGAAGCTTTCTTT | CASSQGVADTEAFF
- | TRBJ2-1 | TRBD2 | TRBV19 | TGTGCCAGTAGCCAGGGGACTAGCGGTGCGAATGAGCAGTTCTTC | CASSQGTSGANEQFF
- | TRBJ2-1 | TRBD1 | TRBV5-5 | TGTGCCAGCAGCTCGGGACAGGGCTACAGGGAGCAGTTCTTC | CASSSGQGYREQFF
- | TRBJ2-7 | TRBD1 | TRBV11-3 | TGTGCCAGCAGCTTAGACCGGGACAGATACTACGAGCAGTACTTC | CASSLDRDRYYEQYF
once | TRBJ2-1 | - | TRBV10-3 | TGTGCCATCAGTGACGAGCGACTAGGGTACAATGAGCAGTTCTTC | CAISDERLGYNEQFF
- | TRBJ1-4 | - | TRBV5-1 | TGCGCCAGCAGGTCGGGGGGCTTGAATGAAAAACTGTTTTTT | CASRSGGLNEKLFF
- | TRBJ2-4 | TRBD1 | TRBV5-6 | TGTGCCAGCAGCCCAGCCGGACAGGGGAGTGGAGACATTCAGTACTTC | CASSPAGQGSGDIQYF
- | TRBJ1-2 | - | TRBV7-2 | TGTGCCAGCAGCCCATCGACCGGCAGGGCGGACGGCTACATCTTC | CASSPSTGRADGYIF
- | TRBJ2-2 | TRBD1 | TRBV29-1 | TGCAGCGTTGTAAGACCGGGGCAGGGGGCGTTGGGGGAGCTGTTTTTT | CSVVRPGQGALGELFF